Below are 7 T cell receptor beta chains sequenced from a single sample in a study of blood T cells in healthy people across ages (dated by TCRdb to the mid-2010s). The library was built by means of 5' RACE. Sequencing instrument: Illumina HiSeq 2500. A second PCR of about 6 to 11 cycles was performed with a sample-barcoded 5' primer and a J-beta primer mix. TCRdb redid the processing of the public reads, applying fastp at Q25 and MiXCR, and retained in-frame beta chains. Rows are unified per CDR3 protein, each entry keeping the most common DNA and genes. Present in this sample are over a million distinct CDR3 sequences, approximately 60% of which were seen just once. The ten largest clones add up to over 5.5% of the sample. Input material: blood. Receptors were obtained from a man between 18 and 29 years old in good health.

This rearrangement joins TRBV25-1 to TRBJ1-1; D remains unclear. This CDR3 region has 17 residues. Germline assignment: CDR1 MGHDK and CDR2 SYGVNS. Trimming shortened V by 3 bases and J by 0 bases, and 17 bases separated the two germline ends. CDR3 coding DNA: TGTGCCAGCAGTGATAGGCGGGGAGAAACCTTGAACACTGAAGCTTTCTTT. It is translated as CASSDRRGETLNTEAFF.

In this sample, this clonotype turned up a few times. The chain has TRBV28 and TRBJ2-5, with TRBD2 identical over 10 bases. J gave up 2 bases and V 2 bases, and 2 bases lay outside the gene matches. The CDR3 has 15 residues. Germline-derived CDR1 and CDR2 are MDHEN and SYDVKM. CDR3 DNA: TGTGCCAGCAGTTTAAGAGCGGGGGGGCAAGAGACCCAGTACTTC. Its protein is CASSLRAGGQETQYF.

The genes are TRBV6-5 and TRBJ2-7, with a tentative D call TRBD2 (6 bases). Germline CDR1 is MNHEY and CDR2 is SVGAGI. The CDR3 extends over 13 amino acids. The germline V and J ends were trimmed by 8 bases and 3 bases, with 14 bases remaining between them. CDR3 in DNA: TGTGCCAGCCAAACGGGGGTTCTCTACGAGCAGTACTTC. Translation gives CASQTGVLYEQYF.

V and J are TRBV5-5 and TRBJ2-6, with 12 bases lining up with TRBD1. The CDR3 covers 19 residues. J lost 6 bases, V lost 1 base, and 11 bases had no gene match. Germline loops: CDR1 SGHKS, CDR2 YYEKEE (reference sequence). The chain's CDR3 is CASSLRIGTGGVEANVLTF. The CDR3 region has the DNA TGTGCCAGCAGCTTGCGGATAGGGACAGGGGGCGTCGAGGCCAACGTCCTGACTTTC.

This clonotype was observed a few times. V gene TRBV5-1 combines with J gene TRBJ2-7, with TRBD1 matching 7 bases. Near its end, the DNA agrees better with TRBJ2-4, so the J call may be wrong. Germline CDR1 is SGHRS and CDR2 is YFSETQ. CDR3 length: 13 residues. CDR3 sequence: CASSQSQGDIQYF. CDR3 DNA sequence: TGCGCCAGCAGCCAAAGCCAGGGGGACATTCAGTACTTC.

The chain recombines TRBV24-1 with TRBJ2-3; D may be TRBD1 or TRBD2 (6 bases each). CDR3 size: 15 residues. The V end lost 3 bases, the J end lost 4 bases, and 13 bases lay between the germline ends. From germline, CDR1 is KGHDR and CDR2 SFDVKD. The CDR3 coding sequence is TGTGCCACCAGTGATCTCATGGGGGGCTCAGATACGCAGTATTTT. The encoded protein is CATSDLMGGSDTQYF.

The chain couples TRBV4-3 to TRBJ2-1; D might be TRBD2 (6 bases). From germline, CDR1 is LGHNA and CDR2 YSLEER. V lost 0 bases and J lost 6, with 18 bases in between. The CDR3 is 17 amino acids. In DNA form, the CDR3 reads TGCGCCAGCAGCCAAGATGGGTGGGGTAGCGGTGGCAATGAGCAGTTCTTC. The encoded protein is CASSQDGWGSGGNEQFF.